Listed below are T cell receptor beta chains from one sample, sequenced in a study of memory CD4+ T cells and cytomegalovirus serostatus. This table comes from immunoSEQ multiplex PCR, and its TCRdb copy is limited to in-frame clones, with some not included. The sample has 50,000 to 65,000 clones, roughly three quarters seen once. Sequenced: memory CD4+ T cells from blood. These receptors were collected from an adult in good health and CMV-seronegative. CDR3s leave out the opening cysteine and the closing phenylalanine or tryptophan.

ASNRQGGQPQH,TRBJ1-5,TRBV28
ASSSLPGASTEAF,TRBJ1-1,TRBV7-8
ATSRDLARLSGYT,TRBJ1-2,TRBV15
ASSFTPSGRSPF,TRBJ2-1,TRBV5-6
ATHFQRVVGETQY,TRBJ2-5,TRBV5-6
ASSSRGTSWQPQH,TRBJ1-5,TRBV27
ASSLKSMIGNTEAF,TRBJ1-1,TRBV7-2
AITGTERNTEAF,TRBJ1-1,TRBV10-3
ASSPGTGGVTDTQY,TRBJ2-3,TRBV18
ASSAGQAYGYT,TRBJ1-2,TRBV7-2
ASTGDTRADTQY,TRBJ2-3,TRBV10-3
ASSEIPDSNQPQH,TRBJ1-5,TRBV6-1
SVAGLPSSYNEQF,TRBJ2-1,TRBV29-1
ASRDGTSTGNTIY,TRBJ1-3,TRBV6-5
AWSTQGSGYT,TRBJ1-2,TRBV30
ASSRDGLYEQY,TRBJ2-7,TRBV19
AWSVGPGGGYT,TRBJ1-2,TRBV30